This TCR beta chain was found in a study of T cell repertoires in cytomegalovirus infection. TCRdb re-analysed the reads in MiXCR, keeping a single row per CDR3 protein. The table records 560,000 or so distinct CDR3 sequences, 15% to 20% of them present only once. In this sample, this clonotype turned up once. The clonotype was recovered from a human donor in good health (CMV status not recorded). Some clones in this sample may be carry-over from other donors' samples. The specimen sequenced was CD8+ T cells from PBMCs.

The CDR3 loop is CSARAPSLAPDTQYF. In DNA, the CDR3 is TGCAGTGCTAGGGCACCCTCATTAGCCCCAGATACGCAGTATTTT. V and J are TRBV20-1 and TRBJ2-3; no reliable D call. The CDR3 totals 15 residues. V was clipped by 3 bases and J by 4 bases, with 17 bases between them. CDR1 is DFQATT and CDR2 is SNEGSKA in the germline V gene (reference sequence).